The 14 T cell receptor beta chains below come from one sample, sequenced in a study of blood T cell repertoires in COVID-19. The table came from immunoSEQ multiplex PCR; TCRdb's copy has only in-frame clones and leaves some out. Here the sample spans 150,000 to 200,000 clones, 80% to 90% being singletons. The sequenced sample consisted of peripheral blood. Receptors originate from a man aged 60 to 69 with acute or convalescent COVID-19.

The gene calls are TRBV7-8 and TRBJ2-7, with D hard to call. The CDR3 covers 13 residues. In germline, CDR1 is SGHVS, CDR2 FQNEAQ. Between the trimmed V and J ends, which lost 7 bases and 3 bases, there was a span of 13 bases. CDR3 residues: CASTGDSFYEQYF. The DNA of the CDR3 is TGTGCCAGCACAGGCGATTCCTTCTACGAGCAGTACTTC.

V is TRBV10-2 and J is TRBJ2-7; TRBD2 matches 15 bases. CDR1 is WSHSY, CDR2 SAAADI, per germline. This CDR3 is 15 amino acids long. Germline trimming cut 6 bases from V and 6 bases from J; bases unmatched to any gene: 6. In DNA form, the CDR3 reads TGCGCCAGCAGGCCCCCGGGACTAGCGGGAGGCGAGCAGTACTTC. It specifies CASRPPGLAGGEQYF.

The chain recombines TRBV6-5 with TRBJ1-6; the match to TRBD1 covers 7 bases. The CDR3 is 13 residues long. Trimming at V came to 6 bases and at J to 9 bases, leaving 5 bases not matched to a gene. The germline CDR1 and CDR2 sequences are MNHEY and SVGAGI. The CDR3 DNA reads as TGTGCCAGCAGCGTCACAGGGGCTTCACCCCTCCACTTT. Protein sequence: CASSVTGASPLHF.

This clone was observed a few times. The genes are TRBV5-4 and TRBJ1-3; D unclear. Between the trimmed V and J ends, which lost 8 bases and 4 bases, there was a span of 10 bases. The CDR3 runs 12 residues. Germline V gene data show CDR1 as SGHNT and CDR2 as YYREEE (reference sequence). CDR3 loop: CASHSGGNTIYF. DNA for the CDR3: TGTGCCAGTCATTCCGGGGGAAACACCATATATTTT.

The chain carries TRBV7-2 and TRBJ1-1; D is unclear. Per germline, CDR1 SGHTA and CDR2 FQGNSA. The CDR3 sequence is 16 residues long. The germline V and J ends were trimmed by 5 bases and 1 base, with 17 bases remaining between them. In DNA, the CDR3 is TGTGCCAGCAGCCCCTGGACCCTGGGGAGGAACACTGAAGCTTTCTTT. Its translation is CASSPWTLGRNTEAFF. The full variable domain, with the rest looked up from reference TRBV7-2 and TRBJ1-1, is GAGVSQSPSNKVTEKGKDVELRCDPISGHTALYWYRQSLGQGLEFLIYFQGNSAPDKSGLPSDRFSAERTGGSVSTLTIQRTQQEDSAVYLCASSPWTLGRNTEAFFGQGTRLTVV.

The chain couples TRBV30 to TRBJ2-2; 7 bases are shared with TRBD1. CDR1 and CDR2 from the germline V gene are GTSNPN and SVGIG (reference sequence). CDR3 length equals 13 residues. V was pared by 3 bases and J by 4 bases, with 2 bases of the junction left unmatched. DNA of the CDR3: TGTGCCTGGAGCCCAGGGGGCACCGGGGAGCTGTTTTTT. This encodes CAWSPGGTGELFF.

This clone was seen only a few times. The chain joins TRBV4-1 to TRBJ1-5; no clear D. V was shortened by 0 bases and J by 0 bases, with 3 bases between the two germline ends. The CDR3 length is 14 residues. CDR1 and CDR2 from the germline V gene are MGHRA and YSYEKL. Here the CDR3 reads CASSQDGSNQPQHF. CDR3 sequence (DNA): TGCGCCAGCAGCCAAGACGGTAGCAATCAGCCCCAGCATTTT.

This rearrangement joins TRBV28 to TRBJ1-6, with D maybe TRBD1 (5 bases). Germline CDR1 is MDHEN and CDR2 is SYDVKM. V lost 6 bases and J lost 8, with 11 bases in between. CDR3 size: 13 residues. The DNA of the CDR3 is TGTGCCAGCAGGACAGTTGCTGATTCACCCCTCCACTTT. Encoded protein: CASRTVADSPLHF.

The chain joins TRBV5-1 to TRBJ1-1; no clear D gene. Trimming removed 4 bases from V and 0 bases from J, with 16 bases in between. The CDR3 loop spans 16 amino acids. Germline CDR1 SGHRS, CDR2 YFSETQ. CDR3: CASSPNPGVMNTEAFF. CDR3 sequence (DNA): TGCGCCAGCAGCCCCAACCCCGGTGTCATGAACACTGAAGCTTTCTTT. Filled out from reference TRBV5-1 and TRBJ1-1, the complete variable domain reads KAGVTQTPRYLIKTRGQQVTLSCSPISGHRSVSWYQQTPGQGLQFLFEYFSETQRNKGNFPGRFSGRQFSNSRSEMNVSTLELGDSALYLCASSPNPGVMNTEAFFGQGTRLTVV.

The chain recombines TRBV7-9 with TRBJ2-7; 9 bases are a match to TRBD1. There are 14 residues in the CDR3. Germline V CDR1 and CDR2: SEHNR, FQNEAQ (reference sequence). With 5 bases clipped from V and 2 bases from J, the junction kept 4 bases outside the gene matches. CDR3 sequence reads: CASSLTGGTYEQYF. The CDR3 nucleotides are TGTGCCAGCAGCCTGACAGGGGGGACCTACGAGCAGTACTTC.

This rearrangement joins TRBV28 to TRBJ1-4, with 10 bases lining up with TRBD1. The CDR3 extends over 16 amino acids. V shed 4 bases and J 4 bases; nucleotides not matched to a gene: 6. Germline CDR1 reads MDHEN; CDR2 reads SYDVKM. This chain's CDR3 is CASSSGGTGDNEKLFF. The DNA for the CDR3 is TGTGCCAGCAGTTCGGGCGGGACAGGGGATAATGAAAAACTGTTTTTT. The whole variable domain, remainder taken from reference TRBV28 and TRBJ1-4, is DVKVTQSSRYLVKRTGEKVFLECVQDMDHENMFWYRQDPGLGLRLIYFSYDVKMKEKGDIPEGYSVSREKKERFSLILESASTNQTSMYLCASSSGGTGDNEKLFFGSGTQLSVL.

V is TRBV3-1 (or the pseudogene TRBV3-2) and J is TRBJ1-2; D perhaps matches TRBD1 (6 bases). CDR3 length: 13 amino acids. V was trimmed by 3 bases and J by 6 bases, leaving 11 bases between them. Germline values: CDR1 LGHDT, CDR2 YNNKEL (reference sequence). In nucleotides, the CDR3 is TGTGCCAGCAGCCATCAGGGGTTAGATGGCTACACCTTC. It yields the protein CASSHQGLDGYTF.

This rearrangement joins TRBV28 to TRBJ1-4; D call uncertain. The CDR3 length is 14 residues. Trimming took off 4 bases at V and 4 bases at J, with 10 bases between the two ends. Germline V gene data show CDR1 as MDHEN and CDR2 as SYDVKM. CDR3 protein: CASSSQRFNEKLFF. Here the CDR3 DNA reads TGTGCCAGCAGTTCACAGAGATTTAATGAAAAACTGTTTTTT.

The chain recombines TRBV2 with TRBJ1-5, with 7 nucleotides matching TRBD1. The germline CDR1 and CDR2 sequences are SNHLY and FYNNEI. J lost 1 base, V lost 9 bases, and 6 bases had no gene match. The CDR3 extends over 14 amino acids. CDR3 residues: CARGGRGSNQPQHF. The CDR3 region has the DNA TGTGCCAGAGGGGGCAGGGGGAGCAATCAGCCCCAGCATTTT.